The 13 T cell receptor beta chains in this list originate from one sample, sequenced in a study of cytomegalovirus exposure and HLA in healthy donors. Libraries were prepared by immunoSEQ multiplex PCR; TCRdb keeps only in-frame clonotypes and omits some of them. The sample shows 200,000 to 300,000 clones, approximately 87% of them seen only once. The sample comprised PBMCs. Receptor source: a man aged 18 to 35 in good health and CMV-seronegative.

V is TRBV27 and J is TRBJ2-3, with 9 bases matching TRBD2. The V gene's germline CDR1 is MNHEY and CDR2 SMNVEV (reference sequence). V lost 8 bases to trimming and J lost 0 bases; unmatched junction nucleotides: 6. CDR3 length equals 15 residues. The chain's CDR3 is CASSELAGSTDTQYF. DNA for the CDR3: TGTGCCAGCTCCGAGCTAGCGGGGAGCACAGATACGCAGTATTTT.

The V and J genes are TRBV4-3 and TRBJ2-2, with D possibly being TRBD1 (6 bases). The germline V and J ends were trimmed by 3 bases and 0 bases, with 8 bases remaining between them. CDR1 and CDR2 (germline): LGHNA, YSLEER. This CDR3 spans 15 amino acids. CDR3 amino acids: CASSQGATNTGELFF. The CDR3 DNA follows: TGCGCCAGCAGCCAGGGGGCCACGAACACCGGGGAGCTGTTTTTT.

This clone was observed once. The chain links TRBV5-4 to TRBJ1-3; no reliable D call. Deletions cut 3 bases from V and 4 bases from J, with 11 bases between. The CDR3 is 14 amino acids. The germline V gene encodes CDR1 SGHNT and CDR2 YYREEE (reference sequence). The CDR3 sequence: CASSSYQQGNTIYF. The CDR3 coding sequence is TGTGCCAGCAGCTCGTACCAACAGGGAAACACCATATATTTT.

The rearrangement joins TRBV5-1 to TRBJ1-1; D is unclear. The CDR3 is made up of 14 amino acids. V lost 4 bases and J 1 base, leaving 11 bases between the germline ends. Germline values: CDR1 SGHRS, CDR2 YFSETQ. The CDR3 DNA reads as TGCGCCAGCAGCCCTACGCGGGGGAACACTGAAGCTTTCTTT. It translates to CASSPTRGNTEAFF. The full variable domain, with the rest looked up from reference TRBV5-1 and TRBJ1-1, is KAGVTQTPRYLIKTRGQQVTLSCSPISGHRSVSWYQQTPGQGLQFLFEYFSETQRNKGNFPGRFSGRQFSNSRSEMNVSTLELGDSALYLCASSPTRGNTEAFFGQGTRLTVV.

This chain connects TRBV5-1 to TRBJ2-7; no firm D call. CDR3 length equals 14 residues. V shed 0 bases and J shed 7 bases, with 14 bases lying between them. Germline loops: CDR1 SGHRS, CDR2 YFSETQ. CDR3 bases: TGCGCCAGCAGCTTGGCCGTCCTACCCGGGGAGCAGTACTTC. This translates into CASSLAVLPGEQYF.

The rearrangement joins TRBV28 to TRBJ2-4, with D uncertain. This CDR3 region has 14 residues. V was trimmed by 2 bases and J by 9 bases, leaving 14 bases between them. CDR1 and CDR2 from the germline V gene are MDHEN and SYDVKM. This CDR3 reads CASSLLSAAVIQYF. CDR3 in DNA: TGTGCCAGCAGTTTACTGAGTGCGGCGGTCATTCAGTACTTC.

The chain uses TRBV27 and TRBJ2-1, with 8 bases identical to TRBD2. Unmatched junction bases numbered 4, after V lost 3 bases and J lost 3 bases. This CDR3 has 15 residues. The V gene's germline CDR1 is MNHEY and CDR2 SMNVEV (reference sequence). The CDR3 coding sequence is TGTGCCAGCAGTTTTATGAGCGGGGGCTACAATGAGCAGTTCTTC. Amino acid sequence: CASSFMSGGYNEQFF.

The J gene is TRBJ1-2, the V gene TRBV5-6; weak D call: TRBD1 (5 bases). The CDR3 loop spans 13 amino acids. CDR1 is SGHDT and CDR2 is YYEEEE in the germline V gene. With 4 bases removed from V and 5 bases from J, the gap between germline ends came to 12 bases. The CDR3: CASSLREEYGYTF. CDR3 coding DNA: TGTGCCAGCAGCCTCAGGGAGGAATATGGCTACACCTTC.

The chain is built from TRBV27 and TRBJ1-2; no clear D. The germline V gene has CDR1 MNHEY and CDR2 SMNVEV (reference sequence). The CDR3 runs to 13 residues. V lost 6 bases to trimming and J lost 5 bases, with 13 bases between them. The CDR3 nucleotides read TGTGCCAGCAGCCACGGAGGGAGGTATGGCTACACCTTC. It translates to CASSHGGRYGYTF.

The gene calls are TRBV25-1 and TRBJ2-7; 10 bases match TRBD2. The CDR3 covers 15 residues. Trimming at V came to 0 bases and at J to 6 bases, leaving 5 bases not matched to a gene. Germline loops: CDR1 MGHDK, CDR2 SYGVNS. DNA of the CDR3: TGTGCCAGCAGTGAATATGGCACTAGCGGGGTCGAGCAGTACTTC. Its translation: CASSEYGTSGVEQYF.

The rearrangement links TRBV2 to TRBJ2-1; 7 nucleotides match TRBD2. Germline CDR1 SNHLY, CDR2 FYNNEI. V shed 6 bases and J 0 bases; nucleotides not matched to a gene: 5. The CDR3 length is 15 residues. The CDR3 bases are TGTGCCAGCAGGACCGGGACTAACTCCTACAATGAGCAGTTCTTC. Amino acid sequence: CASRTGTNSYNEQFF.

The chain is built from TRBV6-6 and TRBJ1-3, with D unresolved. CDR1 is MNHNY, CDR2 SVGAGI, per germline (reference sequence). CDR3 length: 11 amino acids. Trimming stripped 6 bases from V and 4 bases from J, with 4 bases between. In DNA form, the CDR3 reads TGTGCCAGCAGGCGGGGAAACACCATATATTTT. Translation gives CASRRGNTIYF.

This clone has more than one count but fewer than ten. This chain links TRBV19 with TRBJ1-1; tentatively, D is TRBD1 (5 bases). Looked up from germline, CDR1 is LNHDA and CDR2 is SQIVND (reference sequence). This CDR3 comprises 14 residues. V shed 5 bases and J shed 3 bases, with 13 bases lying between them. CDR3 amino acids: CASSAGWGDTEAFF. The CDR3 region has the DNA TGTGCCAGTAGTGCTGGATGGGGGGACACTGAAGCTTTCTTT.